The 12 T cell receptor beta chains listed next were all sequenced from one sample in a study of shared clonotypes between healthy human individuals. Measured with immunoSEQ multiplex PCR; TCRdb has only the in-frame clones, and not every one. This sample has around 2.5 million clones, with 90% to 95% found just once. The sample consisted of naive CD4+ T cells from PBMCs. The subset is: CD45RA+ positively selected. These receptors originate from a man aged 18 to 30 in good health. Some clones in this sample may be carry-over from other donors' samples.

The V and J genes are TRBV10-3 and TRBJ1-2, with 7 positions matching TRBD1. The CDR3 spans 15 residues. Germline CDR1 is ENHRY and CDR2 is SYGVKD. V lost 4 bases, J lost 1 base, and 6 bases stayed unmatched. In DNA form, the CDR3 reads TGTGCCATCAGTGTTTCGAGACAGGGTAACTATGGCTACACCTTC. Translated, it gives CAISVSRQGNYGYTF.

This chain links TRBV4-1 with TRBJ1-4; no reliable D call. CDR1 and CDR2 (germline): MGHRA, YSYEKL. The CDR3 spans 16 residues. The germline V and J ends were trimmed by 4 bases and 4 bases, with 16 bases remaining between them. The CDR3 spells CASSLPPVSFNEKLFF. The CDR3 DNA sequence: TGCGCCAGCAGCCTCCCCCCCGTTTCTTTTAATGAAAAACTGTTTTTT.

This clone was seen once. The V and J genes are TRBV18 and TRBJ1-1; 10 bases are a match to TRBD1. The CDR3 totals 16 residues. V shed 2 bases and J 5 bases; nucleotides not matched to a gene: 8. In germline, CDR1 is KGHSH, CDR2 LQKENI. The CDR3 nucleotides read TGTGCCAGCTCACCAATAGGCCGGGACAGGGGAACTGAAGCTTTCTTT. This sequence encodes CASSPIGRDRGTEAFF.

The chain couples TRBV28 to TRBJ1-4; no definite D call. CDR3 length equals 15 residues. The germline CDR1 and CDR2 sequences are MDHEN and SYDVKM. V gave up 5 bases and J gave up 4 bases, with 14 bases separating them. The CDR3 nucleotides read TGTGCCAGCAGTACCCCCGGGGTCCGTAATGAAAAACTGTTTTTT. Amino acids: CASSTPGVRNEKLFF.

The chain has TRBV28 and TRBJ2-1; TRBD1 might be the D (6 bases). Between the trimmed V and J ends, which lost 6 bases and 3 bases, there was a span of 15 bases. The CDR3 contains 15 residues. Germline lookup yields CDR1 MDHEN and CDR2 SYDVKM. CDR3 amino acids: CASSYGGTFYNEQFF. The CDR3 DNA follows: TGTGCCAGCAGCTACGGTGGGACATTCTACAATGAGCAGTTCTTC.

This clone came up a few times. The same CDR3 arises from other DNA sequences in this sample as well. The chain links TRBV18 to TRBJ2-3; no clear D gene. V lost 2 bases to trimming and J lost 0 bases, with 3 bases between them. The CDR3 covers 13 residues. The germline gives CDR1 KGHSH, CDR2 LQKENI. For the CDR3, the DNA is TGTGCCAGCTCACCAGTAAGCACAGATACGCAGTATTTT. The encoded protein is CASSPVSTDTQYF. Combining the CDR3 with reference TRBV18 and TRBJ2-3 gives the whole variable domain NAGVMQNPRHLVRRRGQEARLRCSPMKGHSHVYWYRQLPEEGLKFMVYLQKENIIDESGMPKERFSAEFPKEGPSILRIQQVVRGDSAAYFCASSPVSTDTQYFGPGTRLTVL.

A few counts support this clone. The chain joins TRBV7-2 to TRBJ2-7; the D is unclear. V dropped 2 bases and J dropped 0 bases, with 5 bases sitting between them. CDR1 and CDR2 from the germline V gene are SGHTA and FQGNSA. The CDR3 length is 13 residues. CDR3 amino acids: CASSLYNSYEQYF. DNA for the CDR3: TGTGCCAGCAGCTTATACAACTCCTACGAGCAGTACTTC.

The CDR3 here is CASRAGVIAANTGELFF. In DNA, the CDR3 is TGCGCCAGCAGGGCCGGTGTTATAGCAGCGAACACCGGGGAGCTGTTTTTT. The chain carries TRBV5-1 and TRBJ2-2, with D hard to call. Germline assignment: CDR1 SGHRS and CDR2 YFSETQ. This CDR3 region has 17 residues. V gave up 5 bases and J gave up 0 bases, with 17 bases separating them. The full variable domain, rest sourced from reference TRBV5-1 and TRBJ2-2, is KAGVTQTPRYLIKTRGQQVTLSCSPISGHRSVSWYQQTPGQGLQFLFEYFSETQRNKGNFPGRFSGRQFSNSRSEMNVSTLELGDSALYLCASRAGVIAANTGELFFGEGSRLTVL.

The genes are TRBV28 and TRBJ1-5, with D possibly being TRBD1 (5 bases). The germline CDR1 and CDR2 sequences are MDHEN and SYDVKM. This CDR3 is built from 14 residues. V gave up 1 base and J gave up 7 bases, with 11 bases separating them. Here the CDR3 DNA reads TGTGCCAGCAGTTTATCCAGGGACCACCAGCCCCAGCATTTT. Its protein is CASSLSRDHQPQHF.

The V gene is TRBV4-2, the J gene TRBJ2-3; D is ambiguous. Per the germline V gene, CDR1 is LGHNA and CDR2 is YNFKEQ. This CDR3 comprises 13 residues. V was cut by 4 bases and J by 2 bases, with 7 bases left in between. The CDR3: CASSLSPTDTQYF. The CDR3, as DNA: TGTGCCAGCAGCCTCTCCCCCACAGATACGCAGTATTTT.

The chain employs TRBV28 and TRBJ2-1, with D possibly being TRBD2 (7 bases). Germline V lookup: CDR1 MDHEN, CDR2 SYDVKM. This CDR3 is 15 amino acids long. Trimming shortened V by 4 bases and J by 6 bases, and 16 bases separated the two germline ends. CDR3 residues: CASSSGGGGSNEQFF. The CDR3 coding sequence is TGTGCCAGCAGTTCCGGTGGGGGCGGGAGCAATGAGCAGTTCTTC.

The chain links TRBV6-1 to TRBJ2-5, with TRBD1 matching 8 bases. V trimming: 2 bases; J trimming: 3 bases; junction bases outside the gene matches: 2. Per the germline V gene, CDR1 is MNHNS and CDR2 is SASEGT. The length of the CDR3 is 14 residues. In DNA, the CDR3 is TGTGCCAGCAGTGAATTGGACAGGGAAGAGACCCAGTACTTC. It specifies CASSELDREETQYF.